Below are 15 T cell receptor beta chains sequenced from a single sample in a study of T cell responses to AZD1222 COVID-19 vaccine. This table comes from immunoSEQ multiplex PCR, and its TCRdb copy is limited to in-frame clones, with some not included. The repertoire holds just under 85,000 clones, with about 83% as singletons. The material sequenced was peripheral blood, taken on day 0 of AZD1222 vaccination. The receptors come from an adult in good health.

The rearrangement joins TRBV6-5 to TRBJ2-1; tentative D call: TRBD2 (5 bases). Germline V CDR1 and CDR2: MNHEY, SVGAGI. CDR3 length equals 11 residues. V was cut by 6 bases and J by 9 bases, with 9 bases left in between. CDR3 amino acids: CASSLAGEQFF. The CDR3 DNA reads as TGTGCCAGCAGCCTTGCGGGTGAGCAGTTCTTC.

The rearrangement joins TRBV7-9 to TRBJ1-5; D not resolved. Trimming took off 6 bases at V and 11 bases at J, with 17 bases between the two ends. CDR3 length equals 13 residues. Germline V CDR1 and CDR2: SEHNR, FQNEAQ (reference sequence). The CDR3: CASSPDGVGTQHF. The DNA for the CDR3 is TGTGCCAGCAGTCCGGACGGAGTCGGGACCCAGCATTTT.

Note on this clone: Additional DNA sequences in this sample encode the identical CDR3. The chain uses TRBV9 and TRBJ2-1; 7 nucleotides align to TRBD2. The CDR3 extends over 15 amino acids. V lost 2 bases, J lost 0 bases, and 2 bases stayed unmatched. CDR1 and CDR2 (germline): SGDLS, YYNGEE. This CDR3 is CASSVAGASYNEQFF. For the CDR3, the DNA is TGTGCCAGCAGCGTTGCGGGAGCCTCCTACAATGAGCAGTTCTTC.

The chain has TRBV3-1 (or the pseudogene TRBV3-2) and TRBJ2-5; weak D call: TRBD2 (6 bases). This CDR3 is built from 16 residues. Deletions cut 4 bases from V and 6 bases from J, with 21 bases between. The germline CDR1 and CDR2 sequences are LGHDT and YNNKEL (reference sequence). Written as DNA, the CDR3 is TGTGCCAGCAGCCCAAAGAGGGGATGGGGGGTGCAGACCCAGTACTTC. It encodes CASSPKRGWGVQTQYF.

This clone was seen only once. The chain employs TRBV29-1 and TRBJ2-5; possibly TRBD1 for D (5 bases). Germline V gene data show CDR1 as SQVTM and CDR2 as ANQGSEA. The V end was cut by 7 bases, the J end by 3 bases, with 15 bases between. The CDR3 consists of 13 residues. The CDR3 loop is CSAVEGVEETQYF. CDR3 sequence (DNA): TGCAGCGCCGTCGAAGGGGTGGAAGAGACCCAGTACTTC.

The J gene is TRBJ2-3, the V gene TRBV3-1 (or the pseudogene TRBV3-2); D may be TRBD2 (7 bases). Trimming took 1 base from V and 4 from J, leaving 12 bases between them. Germline V gene data show CDR1 as LGHDT and CDR2 as YNNKEL (reference sequence). The CDR3 runs 15 residues. In DNA form, the CDR3 reads TGTGCCAGCAGCCAAGTCGCGGGGGCAGCAGATACGCAGTATTTT. Translation: CASSQVAGAADTQYF.

The gene calls are TRBV12-3 or TRBV12-4 and TRBJ2-3; D possibly corresponds to TRBD1 (6 bases). V was pared by 4 bases and J by 6 bases, with 11 bases between. The CDR3 length is 13 residues. The CDR3 nucleotides are TGTGCCAGCAGTTGGCAGGGGAAGGATACGCAGTATTTT. Protein product: CASSWQGKDTQYF.

The table lists this clone with a count of one. Germline is not matched at one junction end, which may reflect a read error. V usage is TRBV7-9 and J usage is TRBJ2-7, with D perhaps matching TRBD2 (6 bases). This CDR3 has 12 amino acids. Germline values: CDR1 SEHNR, CDR2 FQNEAQ (reference sequence). CDR3 coding DNA: TGTGCCAGCAGCTTATCGGGCAGGGAGGCTAACTTC. Its translation: CASSLSGREANF.

This clone was observed once. The chain recombines TRBV10-1 with TRBJ1-1; TRBD1 matches at 9 bases. The V segment lost 4 bases and the J segment 6 bases; nucleotides outside the gene matches: 9. Germline assignment: CDR1 WNHNN and CDR2 SYGVQD (reference sequence). The length of the CDR3 is 15 residues. CDR3 in DNA: TGCGCCAGCAGTGGGACCGGGACAGGGAGGTCTGAAGCTTTCTTT. It yields the protein CASSGTGTGRSEAFF.

This clone was counted between two and nine times. The V call is TRBV5-5, the J call TRBJ2-7; the match to TRBD2 covers 12 bases. The CDR3 covers 14 residues. V was clipped by 2 bases and J by 12 bases; unmatched bases: 9. Germline V gene sequence: CDR1 SGHKS, CDR2 YYEKEE (reference sequence). CDR3 sequence: CASSLGTSGPRSYF. The CDR3 nucleotides are TGTGCCAGCAGCTTAGGGACTAGCGGGCCGCGATCGTACTTC.

The chain has TRBV28 and TRBJ2-7; 8 bases line up with TRBD1. V shed 6 bases, J shed 4 bases, and the junction held 8 bases outside the gene matches. The germline V gene has CDR1 MDHEN and CDR2 SYDVKM. The CDR3 loop spans 14 amino acids. CDR3 loop: CASRPQGVIYEQYF. DNA for the CDR3: TGTGCCAGCAGGCCACAGGGGGTTATTTACGAGCAGTACTTC.

This chain joins TRBV5-1 and TRBJ1-1, with 9 bases aligning to TRBD1. The ends lost 3 bases at V and 6 bases at J; junction bases unmatched: 3. Germline CDR1 SGHRS, CDR2 YFSETQ. The CDR3 sequence is 13 residues long. CDR3 DNA sequence: TGCGCCAGCAGCTCGGGACAGGGAGCTGAAGCTTTCTTT. Translation gives CASSSGQGAEAFF.

The chain carries TRBV18 and TRBJ1-1; the D is unclear. The CDR3 is made up of 13 amino acids. V was clipped by 0 bases and J by 7 bases, with 9 bases between them. CDR1 and CDR2 (germline): KGHSH, LQKENI. CDR3 sequence: CASSPPISFEAFF. The CDR3, as DNA: TGTGCCAGCTCACCACCGATCAGTTTTGAAGCTTTCTTT.

The rearrangement links TRBV6-1 to TRBJ1-1, with D tentatively TRBD1 (6 bases). Deletions cut 2 bases from V and 3 bases from J, with 10 bases between. Germline assignment: CDR1 MNHNS and CDR2 SASEGT. CDR3 length equals 14 residues. The CDR3 DNA sequence: TGTGCCAGCAGTGAAATTGAGGGGGACACTGAAGCTTTCTTT. Protein product: CASSEIEGDTEAFF.

This chain uses TRBV5-1 with TRBJ1-1, with D maybe TRBD1 (6 bases). Germline CDR1 and CDR2: SGHRS and YFSETQ. With 4 bases removed from V and 11 bases from J, the gap between germline ends came to 15 bases. There are 12 residues in the CDR3. The CDR3 bases are TGCGCCAGCAGCCCACAGGGTCCGGGGGCTTTCTTT. Its protein is CASSPQGPGAFF.